This T cell receptor (beta chain) is drawn from a study of T-cell reconstitution after alpha-beta-depleted transplantation in children. Study-wide results and limits: Hyperexpanded clones declined; after one year, newly produced T cells mostly supplied diversity. Surviving thymic progenitors and recipient T cells were the source of high TCRbeta diversity at day 60 in some patients.

This clonotype appeared a few times. Its antigen remains unknown. The CDR3 contains 18 residues. A library of TCRbeta sequences, prepared with unique molecular identifiers, was generated. TCRdb re-called the PCR reads through MiXCR, storing one row per CDR3 protein. The sample lists roughly 120,000 distinct CDR3 sequences, about 9.4% occurring once. Material: PBMCs, obtained before TCRalphabeta/CD19-depleted stem cell transplant. This chain links TRBV21-1 with TRBJ2-2; TRBD1 is taken as the D call from the table, unchecked against the DNA. TRBV21-1 is reported as a pseudogene. The sequence was obtained from a boy younger than 10 with acute lymphoblastic leukemia, due to receive a stem cell transplant. Here the CDR3 reads CASSVPGQAFINTGELFF. DNA of the CDR3: TGTGCCAGCAGCGTCCCGGGACAGGCGTTCATAAACACCGGGGAGCTGTTTTTT.